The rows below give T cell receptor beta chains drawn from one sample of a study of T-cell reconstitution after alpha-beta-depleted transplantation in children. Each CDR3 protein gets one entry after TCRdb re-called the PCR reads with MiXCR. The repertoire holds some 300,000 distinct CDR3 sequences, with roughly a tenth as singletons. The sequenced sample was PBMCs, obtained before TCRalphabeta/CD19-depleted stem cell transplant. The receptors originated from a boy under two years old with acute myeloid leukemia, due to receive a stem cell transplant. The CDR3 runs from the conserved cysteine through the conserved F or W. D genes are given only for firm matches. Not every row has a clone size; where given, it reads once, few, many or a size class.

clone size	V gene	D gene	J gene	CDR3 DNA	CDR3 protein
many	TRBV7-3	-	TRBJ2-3	TGTGCCAGCAGTCCAGGGGGGTCCACAGATACGCAGTATTTT	CASSPGGSTDTQYF
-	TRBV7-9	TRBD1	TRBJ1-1	TGTGCCAGCAGCTTAGAGGACAGGGGGCAGAGTGAAGCTTTCTTT	CASSLEDRGQSEAFF
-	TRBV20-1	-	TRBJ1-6	TGCAGTGCTAGGGGACCCTCATATTCACCCCTCCACTTT	CSARGPSYSPLHF
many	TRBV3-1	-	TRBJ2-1	TGTGCCAGCTCCCCGGTCGGGAATTCCTACAATGAGCAGTTCTTC	CASSPVGNSYNEQFF
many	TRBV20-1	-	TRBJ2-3	TGCAGTGCTCCAAGAGGTTCAGGGCTCCTTAGCACAGATACGCAGTATTTT	CSAPRGSGLLSTDTQYF
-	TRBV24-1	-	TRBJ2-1	TGTGCCACCTCGGGACACTCGAGCTCCTACAATGAGCAGTTCTTC	CATSGHSSSYNEQFF
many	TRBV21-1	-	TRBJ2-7	TGTGCCAGCAGCACCCAGCCGGACAGGGGCCCCTACGAGCAGTACTTC	CASSTQPDRGPYEQYF
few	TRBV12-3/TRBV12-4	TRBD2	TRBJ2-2	TGTGCCAGCAGGGGACTAGCGGGGGTGACCGGGGAGCTGTTTTTT	CASRGLAGVTGELFF
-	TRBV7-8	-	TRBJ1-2	TGTGCCAGCAGCCCCCACAGAAGCTATGGCTACACCTTC	CASSPHRSYGYTF
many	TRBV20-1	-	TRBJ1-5	TGCAGTGCTAGAGTAGGATCAGGGAACATAGCCCAGCATTTT	CSARVGSGNIAQHF
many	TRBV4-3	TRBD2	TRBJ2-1	TGCGCCAGCAGCCAAGATGCGCCCCCACCACTAGCGATCAATGAGCAGTTCTTC	CASSQDAPPPLAINEQFF
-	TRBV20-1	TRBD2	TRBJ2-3	TGCAGTGCTAGATATAGCGGGATAGCAGATACGCAGTATTTT	CSARYSGIADTQYF
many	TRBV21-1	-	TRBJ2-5	TGTGCCAGCAGCAAAGAGGTCGTGGGGACAGAAGAGACCCAGTACTTC	CASSKEVVGTEETQYF
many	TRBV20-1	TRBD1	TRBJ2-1	TGCAGTGCTCCCTGGACAGGGTTTTACAATGAGCAGTTCTTC	CSAPWTGFYNEQFF
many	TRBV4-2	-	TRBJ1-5	TGTGCCAGCAGCCAAGAGGAGGGCGTTAATCAGCCCCAGCATTTT	CASSQEEGVNQPQHF
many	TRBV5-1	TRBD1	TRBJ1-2	TGCGCCAGCAGCCCTAGACAGGGGTCTAACTATGGCTACACCTTC	CASSPRQGSNYGYTF
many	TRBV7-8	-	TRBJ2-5	TGTGCCAGCAGCCCCCCGGGGACCAAGGGGGAGACCCAGTACTTC	CASSPPGTKGETQYF
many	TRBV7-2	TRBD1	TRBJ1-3	TGTGCCAGCAGCTTGGGGACAGTCTCTGGAAACACCATATATTTT	CASSLGTVSGNTIYF
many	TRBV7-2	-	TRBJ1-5	TGTGCCAGCAGCTTTCTGGCCGGTTATAGCAATCAGCCCCAGCATTTT	CASSFLAGYSNQPQHF
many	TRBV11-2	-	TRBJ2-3	TGTGCCAGCAGCTTAGCCCCGGGAAGGGACACAGATACGCAGTATTTT	CASSLAPGRDTDTQYF
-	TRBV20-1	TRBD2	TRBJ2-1	TGCAGTGCTAGTTCCAGCGGGATTCCCTACAATGAGCAGTTCTTC	CSASSSGIPYNEQFF
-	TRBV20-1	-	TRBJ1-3	TGCAGTGCTAGAGATCAGGCCTCGGGCCTGGACACCATATATTTT	CSARDQASGLDTIYF